These 26 T cell receptor beta chains originate from one sample sequenced in a study of graft-versus-host responses after intestinal transplantation. Assay: immunoSEQ multiplex PCR; the TCRdb copy retains only in-frame clones and omits some. Of more than 80,000 clones in the sample, roughly four fifths were seen once. These receptors have no known antigen. Sample: unstimulated CD8+ T cells sorted from spleen or lymph node cells, taken before intestinal transplant. Source of these receptors: a human donor who received an intestinal transplant.

The genes are TRBV5-4 and TRBJ2-2; 7 bases align to TRBD2. With V trimmed by 0 bases and J by 4 bases, 0 bases remained unmatched. This CDR3 is 14 amino acids long. CDR1 and CDR2 from the germline V gene are SGHNT and YYREEE (reference sequence). The CDR3, as DNA: TGTGCCAGCAGCTTGGCGGGAGGCACCGGGGAGCTGTTTTTT. Protein: CASSLAGGTGELFF.

This rearrangement joins TRBV5-4 to TRBJ1-2; D is perhaps TRBD1 (6 bases). V was clipped by 2 bases and J by 7 bases, with 12 bases between them. The germline CDR1 and CDR2 sequences are SGHNT and YYREEE (reference sequence). CDR3 length equals 13 residues. The chain's CDR3 is CASSLWGAGGYTF. Here the CDR3 DNA reads TGTGCCAGCAGCTTATGGGGGGCTGGTGGCTACACCTTC.

The V and J genes are TRBV7-9 and TRBJ2-3; 10 bases line up with TRBD1. Per the germline V gene, CDR1 is SEHNR and CDR2 is FQNEAQ (reference sequence). The CDR3 has 15 amino acids. Unmatched junction bases numbered 3, after V lost 1 base and J lost 5 bases. The CDR3 DNA sequence: TGTGCCAGCAGCTTAGGACAGGGGGCAATAGATACGCAGTATTTT. This gives the protein CASSLGQGAIDTQYF.

The chain carries TRBV7-9 and TRBJ1-4; the D gene is possibly TRBD1 (5 bases). Germline CDR1 is SEHNR and CDR2 is FQNEAQ (reference sequence). V shed 7 bases and J shed 4 bases, with 16 bases lying between them. The CDR3 spans 15 residues. The CDR3, as DNA: TGTGCCAGCATCTCAACTGGGGGAATTAATGAAAAACTGTTTTTT. Its protein is CASISTGGINEKLFF.

This clone has just a few counts. J is TRBJ1-2 and V is TRBV6-1; 7 nucleotides match TRBD1. Germline CDR1 reads MNHNS; CDR2 reads SASEGT. The CDR3 consists of 15 residues. The ends lost 2 bases at V and 4 bases at J; junction bases unmatched: 7. The CDR3 bases are TGTGCCAGCAGTGAACCCCGGACAGGCTTCTATGGCTACACCTTC. It specifies CASSEPRTGFYGYTF.

The chain is built from TRBV4-1 and TRBJ1-5, with 7 positions matching TRBD1. Germline V lookup: CDR1 MGHRA, CDR2 YSYEKL. V lost 1 base and J lost 3; bases outside the gene matches: 6. This CDR3 region has 16 residues. The CDR3 reads CASSQVAGGNNQPQHF. The CDR3 DNA reads TGCGCCAGCAGCCAAGTCGCAGGGGGGAACAATCAGCCCCAGCATTTT.

This rearrangement joins TRBV13 to TRBJ2-3; D unresolved. There are 15 residues in the CDR3. CDR1 PRHDT and CDR2 FYEKMQ come from the germline V gene (reference sequence). The V gene lost 3 bases and the J gene lost 1 base, with 11 bases spanning the gap. This CDR3 reads CASSLSAWGTDTQYF. CDR3 DNA: TGTGCCAGCAGCTTGTCTGCCTGGGGCACAGATACGCAGTATTTT.

The genes are TRBV28 and TRBJ2-2; TRBD2 agrees at 8 bases. The V gene's germline CDR1 is MDHEN and CDR2 SYDVKM. The J segment lost 0 bases and the V segment lost 8 bases, leaving 8 bases of the junction unmatched. The CDR3 has 16 amino acids. Here the CDR3 DNA reads TGTGCCAGCTGCACCGGGACTAGGGCGAACACCGGGGAGCTGTTTTTT. Residues: CASCTGTRANTGELFF.

The chain employs TRBV6-5 and TRBJ2-7; D gene unclear. V was clipped by 5 bases and J by 4 bases, with 6 bases between them. Germline-derived CDR1 and CDR2 are MNHEY and SVGAGI. The CDR3 runs 11 residues. The CDR3 region is CASSDHYEQYF. The CDR3 DNA reads TGTGCCAGCAGTGACCATTACGAGCAGTACTTC.

The gene calls are TRBV9 and TRBJ2-3; 11 bases agree with TRBD2. The junction had 4 bases not matched to a gene; V was cut back by 4 bases and J by 0 bases. The germline V gene has CDR1 SGDLS and CDR2 YYNGEE. CDR3 size: 16 residues. The CDR3 nucleotides read TGTGCCAGCAGCTTTTTAGCGGGGGGGAGCACAGATACGCAGTATTTT. Translated, it gives CASSFLAGGSTDTQYF.

The count of this clone is one. The rearrangement uses TRBV5-1 and TRBJ1-1; 7 bases agree with TRBD1. V shed 1 base, J shed 0 bases, and the junction held 9 bases outside the gene matches. Germline loops: CDR1 SGHRS, CDR2 YFSETQ. The CDR3 runs 17 residues. This chain's CDR3 is CASSLPPPGQLNTEAFF. Written as DNA, the CDR3 is TGCGCCAGCAGCTTGCCCCCCCCGGGACAGTTGAACACTGAAGCTTTCTTT.

The V gene is TRBV28, the J gene TRBJ1-1; D uncertain. Germline lookup yields CDR1 MDHEN and CDR2 SYDVKM. CDR3 length equals 11 residues. The ends were cut back, 6 bases at V and 11 bases at J, with 13 bases in the middle. This CDR3 is CASRDSGDAFF. The CDR3 DNA is TGTGCCAGCAGGGATAGTGGAGACGCTTTCTTT.

DNA for the CDR3: TGTGCCAGCAGCCCGGGACAGGACGGTTCCGAGCAGTACTTC. This encodes CASSPGQDGSEQYF. The gene calls are TRBV5-6 and TRBJ2-7, with TRBD1 matching over 8 bases. J lost 6 bases, V lost 4 bases, and 9 bases had no gene match. This CDR3 contains 14 residues. Germline CDR1 SGHDT, CDR2 YYEEEE.

The rearrangement uses TRBV27 and TRBJ2-2; no firm D call. V was trimmed by 3 bases and J by 7 bases, leaving 6 bases between them. The V gene's germline CDR1 is MNHEY and CDR2 SMNVEV (reference sequence). This CDR3 spans 12 amino acids. CDR3 sequence: CASSLGDGELFF. The CDR3 DNA reads as TGTGCCAGCAGTTTGGGTGACGGGGAGCTGTTTTTT.

The chain joins TRBV4-1 to TRBJ2-1; TRBD2 matches 7 bases. V gave up 0 bases and J gave up 3 bases; unmatched junction bases: 2. The CDR3 extends over 15 amino acids. The germline V gene encodes CDR1 MGHRA and CDR2 YSYEKL. The CDR3 reads CASSQDTSDYNEQFF. CDR3 DNA: TGCGCCAGCAGCCAAGATACTAGCGACTACAATGAGCAGTTCTTC.

V is TRBV7-9 and J is TRBJ1-3; D is perhaps TRBD1 (6 bases). Germline CDR1 is SEHNR and CDR2 is FQNEAQ (reference sequence). The V and J ends lost 3 bases and 3 bases respectively, with 9 bases between them. The CDR3 has 14 residues. The CDR3 region is CASSFRTVGNTIYF. In DNA, the CDR3 is TGTGCCAGCAGCTTCAGGACAGTTGGAAACACCATATATTTT.

V is TRBV4-1 and J is TRBJ2-1; D call uncertain. The CDR3 extends over 16 amino acids. V dropped 3 bases and J dropped 2 bases, with 14 bases sitting between them. Per germline, CDR1 MGHRA and CDR2 YSYEKL. The CDR3 loop is CASSQVASWAYNEQFF. In nucleotides, the CDR3 is TGCGCCAGCAGCCAGGTAGCCTCCTGGGCCTACAATGAGCAGTTCTTC.

The rearrangement uses TRBV6-5 and TRBJ2-5, with 7 nucleotides matching TRBD1. The germline gives CDR1 MNHEY, CDR2 SVGAGI. The CDR3 consists of 13 residues. With V trimmed by 7 bases and J by 4 bases, 6 bases remained unmatched. CDR3 loop: CASTTGSLETQYF. The CDR3 coding sequence is TGTGCCAGCACGACAGGGTCTTTAGAGACCCAGTACTTC.

The V call is TRBV11-2, the J call TRBJ2-5; possible D gene TRBD1, 6 bases. V was shortened by 1 base and J by 3 bases, with 15 bases between the two germline ends. Germline CDR1 reads SGHAT; CDR2 reads FQNNGV. The CDR3 is made up of 16 amino acids. CDR3: CASSLGVNRVKETQYF. The CDR3 DNA sequence: TGTGCCAGCAGCTTAGGGGTGAACAGGGTCAAAGAGACCCAGTACTTC.

V usage is TRBV5-1 and J usage is TRBJ2-3; D gene uncertain. The CDR3 consists of 13 residues. The V and J ends lost 1 base and 1 base respectively, with 4 bases between them. Per germline, CDR1 SGHRS and CDR2 YFSETQ. CDR3 nucleotide sequence: TGCGCCAGCAGCTTGACCCGCACAGATACGCAGTATTTT. Its translation: CASSLTRTDTQYF.

This clone has just one count. This chain connects TRBV2 to TRBJ2-3; D perhaps matches TRBD2 (5 bases). V lost 5 bases to trimming and J lost 3 bases, with 18 bases between them. CDR3 length: 16 amino acids. Per germline, CDR1 SNHLY and CDR2 FYNNEI. CDR3 protein: CASSFHAPTGTDTQYF. Written as DNA, the CDR3 is TGTGCCAGCAGTTTCCACGCCCCCACGGGGACAGATACGCAGTATTTT.

The V call is TRBV11-3, the J call TRBJ2-7, with 7 bases aligning to TRBD1. This CDR3 spans 14 amino acids. Per the germline V gene, CDR1 is SGHNT and CDR2 is YENEEA. V lost 2 bases, J lost 7 bases, and 8 bases stayed unmatched. The DNA for the CDR3 is TGTGCCAGCAGCTTATGGACAGGTGATAGGGAGCAGTACTTC. Amino acid sequence: CASSLWTGDREQYF.

The chain joins TRBV6-4 to TRBJ2-7, with D tentatively TRBD2 (5 bases). Per the germline V gene, CDR1 is MRHNA and CDR2 is SNTAGT. Trimming pared 11 bases from V and 0 bases from J, leaving 11 bases between. The CDR3 extends over 12 amino acids. Written as DNA, the CDR3 is TGTGCCTTTGAGCGGAGCTCCTACGAGCAGTACTTC. It encodes CAFERSSYEQYF.

The rearrangement links TRBV28 to TRBJ2-7; no clear D gene. The V gene lost 7 bases and the J gene lost 2 bases, with 15 bases spanning the gap. This CDR3 is built from 14 residues. Germline values: CDR1 MDHEN, CDR2 SYDVKM. The CDR3 reads CASTADISTYEQYF. DNA for the CDR3: TGTGCCAGCACCGCAGACATTTCCACCTACGAGCAGTACTTC.

The CDR3 DNA reads TGTGCCAGCAGTGGGACTAGCGGGGGACCCGGGGAGCTGTTTTTT. Its translation: CASSGTSGGPGELFF. The gene calls are TRBV25-1 and TRBJ2-2; 13 bases line up with TRBD2. The CDR3 contains 15 residues. Germline CDR1 MGHDK, CDR2 SYGVNS. With 4 bases clipped from V and 6 bases from J, the junction kept 2 bases outside the gene matches. Supplemented by reference TRBV25-1 and TRBJ2-2, the full variable domain reads EADIYQTPRYLVIGTGKKITLECSQTMGHDKMYWYQQDPGMELHLIHYSYGVNSTEKGDLSSESTVSRIRTEHFPLTLESARPSHTSQYLCASSGTSGGPGELFFGEGSRLTVL.

The chain joins TRBV5-4 to TRBJ2-3; D not resolved. CDR3 length: 12 residues. Trimming removed 4 bases at V and 7 bases at J, with 10 bases between. CDR1 and CDR2 (germline): SGHNT, YYREEE (reference sequence). The CDR3 coding sequence is TGTGCCAGCAGCCCCGTTGGAAATACGCAGTATTTT. It encodes CASSPVGNTQYF.